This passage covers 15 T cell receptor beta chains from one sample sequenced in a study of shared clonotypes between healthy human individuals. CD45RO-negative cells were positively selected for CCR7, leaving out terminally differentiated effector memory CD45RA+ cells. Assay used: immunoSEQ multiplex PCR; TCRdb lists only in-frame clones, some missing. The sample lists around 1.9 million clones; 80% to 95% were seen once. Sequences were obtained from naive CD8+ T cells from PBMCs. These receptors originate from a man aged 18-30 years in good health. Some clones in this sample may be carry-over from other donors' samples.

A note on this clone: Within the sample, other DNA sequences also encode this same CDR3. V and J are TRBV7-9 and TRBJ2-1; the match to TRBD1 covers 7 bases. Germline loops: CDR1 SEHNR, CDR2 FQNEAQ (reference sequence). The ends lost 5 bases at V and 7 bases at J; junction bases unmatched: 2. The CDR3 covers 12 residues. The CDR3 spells CASSLQGNEQFF. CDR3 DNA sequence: TGTGCCAGCAGCCTACAGGGGAATGAGCAGTTCTTC.

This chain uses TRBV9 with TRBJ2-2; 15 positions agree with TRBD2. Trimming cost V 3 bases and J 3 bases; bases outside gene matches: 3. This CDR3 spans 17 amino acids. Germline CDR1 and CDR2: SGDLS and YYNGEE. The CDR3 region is CASSGTSGREDTGELFF. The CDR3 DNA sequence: TGTGCCAGCAGCGGGACTAGCGGGAGGGAGGACACCGGGGAGCTGTTTTTT.

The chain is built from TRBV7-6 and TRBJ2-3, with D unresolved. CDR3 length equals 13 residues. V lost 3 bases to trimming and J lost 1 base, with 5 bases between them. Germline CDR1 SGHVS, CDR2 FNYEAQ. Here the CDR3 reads CASSFDRTDTQYF. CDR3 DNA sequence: TGTGCCAGCAGCTTTGACCGCACAGATACGCAGTATTTT.

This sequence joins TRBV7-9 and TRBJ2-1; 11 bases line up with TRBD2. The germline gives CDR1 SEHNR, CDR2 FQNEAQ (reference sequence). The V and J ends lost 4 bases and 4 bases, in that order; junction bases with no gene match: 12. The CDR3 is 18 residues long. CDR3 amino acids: CASSSGTSGRSRYNEQFF. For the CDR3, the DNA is TGTGCCAGCAGCTCCGGGACTAGCGGCCGATCCAGATACAATGAGCAGTTCTTC.

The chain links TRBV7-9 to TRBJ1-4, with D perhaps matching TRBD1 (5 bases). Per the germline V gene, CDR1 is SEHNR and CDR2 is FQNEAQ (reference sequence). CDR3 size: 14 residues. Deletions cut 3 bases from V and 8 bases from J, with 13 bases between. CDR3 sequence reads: CASSFHRGDEKLFF. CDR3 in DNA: TGTGCCAGCAGCTTCCACCGAGGGGACGAAAAACTGTTTTTT.

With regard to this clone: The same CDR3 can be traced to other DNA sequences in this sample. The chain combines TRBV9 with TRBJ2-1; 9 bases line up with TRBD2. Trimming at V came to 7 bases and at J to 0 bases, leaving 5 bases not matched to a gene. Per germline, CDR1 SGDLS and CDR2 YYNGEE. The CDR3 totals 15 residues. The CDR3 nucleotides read TGTGCCAGCTCAGCTAGCGGGGTCTCCTACAATGAGCAGTTCTTC. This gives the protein CASSASGVSYNEQFF.

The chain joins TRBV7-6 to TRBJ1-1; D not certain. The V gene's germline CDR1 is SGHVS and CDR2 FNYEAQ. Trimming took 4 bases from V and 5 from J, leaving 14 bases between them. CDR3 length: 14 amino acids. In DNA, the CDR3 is TGTGCCAGCAGCTCCCTGGACTCGTATACTGAAGCTTTCTTT. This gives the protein CASSSLDSYTEAFF.

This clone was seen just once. CDR3 amino acids: CASSMSGTGELFF. The CDR3 DNA is TGTGCCAGTAGTATGTCTGGAACCGGGGAGCTGTTTTTT. This chain uses TRBV19 with TRBJ2-2; no definite D call. The CDR3 runs to 13 residues. Germline V lookup: CDR1 LNHDA, CDR2 SQIVND (reference sequence). Trimming shortened V by 3 bases and J by 5 bases, and 7 bases separated the two germline ends.

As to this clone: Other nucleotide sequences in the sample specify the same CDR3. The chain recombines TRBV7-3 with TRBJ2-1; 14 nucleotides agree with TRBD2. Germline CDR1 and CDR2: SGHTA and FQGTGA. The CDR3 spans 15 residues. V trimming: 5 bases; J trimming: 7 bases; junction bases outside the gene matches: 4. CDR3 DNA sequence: TGTGCCAGCAGCCCGGGACTAGCGGGAGTGAATGAGCAGTTCTTC. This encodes CASSPGLAGVNEQFF.

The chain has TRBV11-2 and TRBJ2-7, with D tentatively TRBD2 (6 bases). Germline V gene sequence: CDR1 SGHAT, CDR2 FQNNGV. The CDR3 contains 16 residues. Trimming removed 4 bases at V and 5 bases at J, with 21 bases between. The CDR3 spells CASSCPPHREWNEQYF. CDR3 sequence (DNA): TGTGCCAGCAGCTGTCCTCCTCACCGGGAGTGGAACGAGCAGTACTTC.

The CDR3 DNA reads TGTGCCAGCGGGGATATACAGGGGGCAGGATATGGCTACACCTTC. Protein product: CASGDIQGAGYGYTF. The gene calls are TRBV6-4 and TRBJ1-2, with 9 bases lining up with TRBD1. Germline V gene sequence: CDR1 MRHNA, CDR2 SNTAGT. V was clipped by 8 bases and J by 5 bases; unmatched bases: 12. This CDR3 region has 15 residues.

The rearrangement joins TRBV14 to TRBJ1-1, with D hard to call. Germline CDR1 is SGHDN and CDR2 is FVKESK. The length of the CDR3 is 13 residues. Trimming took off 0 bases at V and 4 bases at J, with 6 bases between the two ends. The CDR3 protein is CASSQDFGTEAFF. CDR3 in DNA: TGTGCCAGCAGCCAAGATTTCGGCACTGAAGCTTTCTTT.

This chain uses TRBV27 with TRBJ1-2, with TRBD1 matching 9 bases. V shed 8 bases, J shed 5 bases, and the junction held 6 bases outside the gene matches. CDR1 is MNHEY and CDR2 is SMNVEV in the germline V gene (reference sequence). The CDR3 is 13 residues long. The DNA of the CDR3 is TGTGCCAGCGGGGACAGGGCGGGTTATGGCTACACCTTC. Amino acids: CASGDRAGYGYTF.

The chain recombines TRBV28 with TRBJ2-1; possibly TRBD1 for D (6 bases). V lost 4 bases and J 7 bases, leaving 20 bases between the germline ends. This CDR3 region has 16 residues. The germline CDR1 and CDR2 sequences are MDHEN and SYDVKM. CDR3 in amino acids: CASSSTGVGGLNEQFF. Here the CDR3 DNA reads TGTGCCAGCAGTTCCACTGGGGTAGGGGGTTTGAATGAGCAGTTCTTC.

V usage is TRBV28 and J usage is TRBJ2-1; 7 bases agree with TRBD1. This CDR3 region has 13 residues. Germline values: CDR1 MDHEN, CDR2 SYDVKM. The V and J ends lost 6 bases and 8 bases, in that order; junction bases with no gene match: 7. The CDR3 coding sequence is TGTGCCAGCAGCTCAAACAGGGGCCATGAGCAGTTCTTC. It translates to CASSSNRGHEQFF.